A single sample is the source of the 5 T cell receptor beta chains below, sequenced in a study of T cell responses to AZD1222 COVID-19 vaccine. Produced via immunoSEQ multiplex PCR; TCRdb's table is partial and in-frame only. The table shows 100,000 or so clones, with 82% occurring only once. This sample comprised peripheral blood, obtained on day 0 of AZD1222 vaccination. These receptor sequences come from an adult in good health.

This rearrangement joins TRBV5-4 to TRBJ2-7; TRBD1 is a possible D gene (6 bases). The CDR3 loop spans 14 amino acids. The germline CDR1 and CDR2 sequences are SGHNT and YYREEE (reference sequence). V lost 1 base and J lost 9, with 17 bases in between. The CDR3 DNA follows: TGTGCCAGCAGCTTGTCCGGGACACCTCACGGGCAGTACTTC. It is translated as CASSLSGTPHGQYF.

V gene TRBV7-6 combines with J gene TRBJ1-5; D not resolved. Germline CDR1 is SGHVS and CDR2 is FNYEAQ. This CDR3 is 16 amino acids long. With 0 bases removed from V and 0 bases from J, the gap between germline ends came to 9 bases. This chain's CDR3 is CASSLARRYSNQPQHF. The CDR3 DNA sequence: TGTGCCAGCAGCTTAGCGCGGAGGTATAGCAATCAGCCCCAGCATTTT.

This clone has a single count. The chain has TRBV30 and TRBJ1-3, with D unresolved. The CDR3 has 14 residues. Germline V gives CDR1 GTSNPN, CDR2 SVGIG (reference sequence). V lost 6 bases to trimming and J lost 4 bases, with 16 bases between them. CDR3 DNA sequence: TGTGCCTGCGCCCCTCTGAAGGACGGAAACACCATATATTTT. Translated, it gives CACAPLKDGNTIYF.

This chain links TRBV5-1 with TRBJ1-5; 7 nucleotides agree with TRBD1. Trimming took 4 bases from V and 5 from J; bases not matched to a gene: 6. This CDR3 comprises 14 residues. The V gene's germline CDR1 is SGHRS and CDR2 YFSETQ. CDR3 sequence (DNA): TGCGCCAGCAGCCCGGACAGGAGGGATCAGCCCCAGCATTTT. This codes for CASSPDRRDQPQHF. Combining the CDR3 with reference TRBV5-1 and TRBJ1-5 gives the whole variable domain KAGVTQTPRYLIKTRGQQVTLSCSPISGHRSVSWYQQTPGQGLQFLFEYFSETQRNKGNFPGRFSGRQFSNSRSEMNVSTLELGDSALYLCASSPDRRDQPQHFGDGTRLSIL.

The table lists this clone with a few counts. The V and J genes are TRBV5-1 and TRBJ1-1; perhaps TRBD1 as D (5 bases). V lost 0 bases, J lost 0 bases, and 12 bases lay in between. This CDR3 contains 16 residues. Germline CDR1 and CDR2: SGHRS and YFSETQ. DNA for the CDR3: TGCGCCAGCAGCTTGGCCAGGGTAGGGTTGAACACTGAAGCTTTCTTT. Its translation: CASSLARVGLNTEAFF. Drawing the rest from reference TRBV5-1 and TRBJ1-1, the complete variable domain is KAGVTQTPRYLIKTRGQQVTLSCSPISGHRSVSWYQQTPGQGLQFLFEYFSETQRNKGNFPGRFSGRQFSNSRSEMNVSTLELGDSALYLCASSLARVGLNTEAFFGQGTRLTVV.